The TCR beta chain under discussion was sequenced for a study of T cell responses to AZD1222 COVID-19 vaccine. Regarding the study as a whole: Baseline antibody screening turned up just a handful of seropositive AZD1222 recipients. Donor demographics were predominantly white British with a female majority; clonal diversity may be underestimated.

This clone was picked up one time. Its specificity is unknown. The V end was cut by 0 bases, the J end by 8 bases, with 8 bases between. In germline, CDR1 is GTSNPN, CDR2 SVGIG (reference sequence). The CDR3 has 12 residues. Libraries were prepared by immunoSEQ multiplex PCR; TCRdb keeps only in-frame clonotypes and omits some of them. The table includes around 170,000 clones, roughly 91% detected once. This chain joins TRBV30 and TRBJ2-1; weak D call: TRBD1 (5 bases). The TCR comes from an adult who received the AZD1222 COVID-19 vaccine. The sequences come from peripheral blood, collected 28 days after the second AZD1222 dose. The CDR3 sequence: CAWSVQVHEQFF. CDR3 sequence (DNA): TGTGCCTGGAGTGTACAGGTGCATGAGCAGTTCTTC. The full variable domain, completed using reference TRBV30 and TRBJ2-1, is SQTIHQWPATLVQPVGSPLSLECTVEGTSNPNLYWYRQAAGRGLQLLFYSVGIGQISSEVPQNLSASRPQDRQFILSSKKLLLSDSGFYLCAWSVQVHEQFFGPGTRLTVL.